This TCR beta chain was sequenced for a study of tumor-infiltrating lymphocytes in primary liver carcinoma (dated by TCRdb to about 2017). A note on the overall study: Surgical resection was performed in China between November 2015 and early 2016 on four to six patients with histopathologically diagnosed primary liver carcinoma. Of the five patients, three men and two women aged 30 to 69 years, four had hepatocellular carcinoma and one had combined HCC and intrahepatic cholangiocarcinoma. Tumors of the five patients were stage T1-T3 N0M0 with maximum diameters of 4.2 to 10 cm. Each sample produced about 3.5 to 8 million productive TCRbeta reads, and read depth showed no significant difference between tissue types. Across five regions of each liver tumor, along with adjacent normal tissue and blood, the study brought together TCRbeta repertoire sequencing, expression microarrays and whole-exome sequencing. A total of some 35 specimens from 5 patients went through TCRbeta repertoire sequencing, namely 25 tumor regions, 5 adjacent noncancerous liver tissues and 5 peripheral blood samples. High reproducibility was observed for the technical replicate repertoires, with mean shared-clone rates around 0.9 and correlation coefficients above 0.95.

Trimming removed 10 bases from V and 0 bases from J; the gene matches leave 9 bases unexplained. Based on the germline V gene, the CDR1 and CDR2 sequences are SGHVS and FQNEAQ. The CDR3 has 15 amino acids, counting the end cysteine and phenylalanine. Solely the CDR3 DNA is kept, with 45 bases framed from the first base. Comments on this clonotype: What this receptor recognizes is not known. Per-base qualities were not stored, and no clone one base away is much larger.

General conclusions and limits of the study: The study included only a few patients, and the authors note findings should be validated in a larger study. Because sequencing covered only the TCR beta chain and unpaired alpha chains were not captured, true repertoire diversity is likely underestimated. Repertoire overlap was higher between tumor regions (mean about 35%) than tumor-adjacent (approximately 17%) or tumor-blood (about 14%) pairs, consistent with antigen-driven expansion. The top 250 clones made up a significantly larger repertoire fraction in tumors than in blood (p = 0.039). Since the samples were bulk and unsorted, there was no way to compare CD4+ and CD8+ T cell repertoires.

TRIzol reagent was used to extract blood RNA from unsorted whole blood, while the DNeasy Blood & Tissue kit provided the germline DNA. At the time of sampling, the patients had chronic HBV infection and had not received any treatment. Before surgery, roughly 4.2 milliliters of peripheral blood were drawn into K2EDTA tubes. Starting from 500 to 650 ng total RNA, TCRbeta-specific cDNA was produced by reverse transcription with a constant-region primer and ProtoScript II reverse transcriptase. TCRbeta libraries were built with three nested multiplex PCR rounds, a slightly modified ARM-PCR procedure. The first two PCR rounds used multiplex TRBV1-TRBV30 forward primers with a Cbeta reverse primer, each for about 11 cycles. Sample barcodes and Illumina adapters were attached in a final 25-cycle PCR using Deep VentR polymerase. Before sequencing, amplicons of 200-500 bp were purified from gel using a QIAquick gel extraction kit. The TCRbeta amplicons were sequenced with 250-bp paired-end reads on an Illumina HiSeq 2500. The original pipeline was this. Quality trimming of reads was performed with Trimmomatic v0.33, and paired reads were merged with FLASH v1.2.11 so that full CDR3 sequences could be recovered. V, D and J germline segments were assigned to the rearranged TCRbeta sequences using MiGEC v1.2.1b. Clonotype statistics, along with Shannon-Wiener diversity indices, were calculated using VDJtools v1.0.0. Except for diversity analysis, only the 250 most abundant clonotypes of each sample were used in subsequent analyses to reduce sampling bias. Clones were called with MiXCR by TCRdb after fastp trimmed the public reads at Q25, and only in-frame beta chains were retained. Merged by CDR3 protein, the rows form single entries marked with the most common genes and DNA. These V and J calls derive from TCRdb rather than the authors' analysis. The sample table lists about 180,000 distinct CDR3 sequences, 60% of them with a count of one. Approximately 68% of the sample comes from the top ten.

The specimen was peripheral blood. This sequence was found in a man aged 40-49 years with primary liver carcinoma and hepatitis B virus infection. The chain employs TRBV7-8 and TRBJ2-1; TRBD2 fits 7 bases in the junction. The DNA is as follows: TGTGCCAATAGCCAAGCGGGAAGCTCCTACAATGAGCAGTTCTTC. Its protein is CANSQAGSSYNEQFF. The variable domain in full, with residues beyond the CDR3 obtained from the reference TRBV7-8 and TRBJ2-1 genes, is GAGVSQSPRYKVAKRGQDVALRCDPISGHVSLFWYQQALGQGPEFLTYFQNEAQLDKSGLPSDRFFAERPEGSVSTLKIQRTQQEDSAVYLCANSQAGSSYNEQFFGPGTRLTVL.